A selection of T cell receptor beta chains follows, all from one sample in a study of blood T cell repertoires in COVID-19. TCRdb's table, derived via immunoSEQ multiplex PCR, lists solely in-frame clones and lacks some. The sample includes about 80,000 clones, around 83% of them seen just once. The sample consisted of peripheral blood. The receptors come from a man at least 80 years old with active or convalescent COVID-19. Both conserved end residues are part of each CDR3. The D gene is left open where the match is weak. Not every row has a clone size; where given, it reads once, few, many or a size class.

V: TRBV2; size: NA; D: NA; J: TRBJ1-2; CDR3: CASSDSGGGYTF; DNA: TGTGCCAGCAGTGATTCCGGGGGTGGCTACACCTTC
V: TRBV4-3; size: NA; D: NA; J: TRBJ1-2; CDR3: CASSHLAGDIGYTF; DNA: TGCGCCAGCAGCCACCTAGCGGGGGATATTGGCTACACCTTC
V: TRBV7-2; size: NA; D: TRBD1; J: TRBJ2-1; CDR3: CASSLAGGAYNEQFF; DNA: TGTGCCAGCAGCTTAGCAGGGGGCGCTTACAATGAGCAGTTCTTC
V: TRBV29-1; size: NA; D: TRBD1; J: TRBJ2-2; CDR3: CSVRTGPDTGELFF; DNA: TGCAGCGTTCGGACAGGGCCCGACACCGGGGAGCTGTTTTTT
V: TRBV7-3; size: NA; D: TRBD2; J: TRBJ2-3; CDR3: CASSLGLAADTQYF; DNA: TGTGCCAGCAGCTTGGGTCTAGCGGCCGATACGCAGTATTTT
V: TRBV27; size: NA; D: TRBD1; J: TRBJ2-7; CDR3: CASSQRSTGPTGEQYF; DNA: TGTGCCAGCAGTCAAAGGTCGACAGGGCCCACTGGCGAGCAGTACTTC
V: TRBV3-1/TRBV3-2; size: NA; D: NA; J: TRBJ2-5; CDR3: CASSQDRSAETQYF; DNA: TGTGCCAGCAGCCAAGATCGGAGTGCGGAGACCCAGTACTTC
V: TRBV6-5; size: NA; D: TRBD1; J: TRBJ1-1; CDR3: CASSYSETGGNTEAFF; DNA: TGTGCCAGCAGTTACTCGGAGACAGGGGGGAACACTGAAGCTTTCTTT
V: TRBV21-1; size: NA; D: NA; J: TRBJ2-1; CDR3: CASHTGKPCYNEQFF; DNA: TGTGCCAGCCACACGGGGAAGCCCTGCTACAATGAGCAGTTCTTC
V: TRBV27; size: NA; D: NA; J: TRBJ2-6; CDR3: CASSSLPVFSGANVLTF; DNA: TGTGCCAGCAGTTCCCTCCCGGTTTTCTCTGGGGCCAACGTCCTGACTTTC
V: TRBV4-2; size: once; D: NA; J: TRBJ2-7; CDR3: CASSQGLGYEQYF; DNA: TGTGCCAGCAGCCAAGGGCTAGGCTACGAGCAGTACTTC
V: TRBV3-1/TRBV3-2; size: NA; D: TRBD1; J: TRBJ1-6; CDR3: CASSPPGTEISSSYNSPLHF; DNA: TGTGCCAGCAGCCCCCCTGGGACAGAAATTTCGAGCTCCTATAATTCACCCCTCCACTTT
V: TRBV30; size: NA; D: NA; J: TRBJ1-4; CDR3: CAWSRRRAENEKLFF; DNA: TGTGCCTGGAGTCGGAGACGAGCCGAAAATGAAAAACTGTTTTTT
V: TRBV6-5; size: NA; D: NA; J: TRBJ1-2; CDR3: CASSYGGQVGYTF; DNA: TGTGCCAGCAGTTATGGGGGACAAGTTGGCTACACCTTC
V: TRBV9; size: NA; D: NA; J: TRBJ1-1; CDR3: CASSAGRGTEAFF; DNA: TGTGCCAGCAGCGCCGGACGGGGCACTGAAGCTTTCTTT
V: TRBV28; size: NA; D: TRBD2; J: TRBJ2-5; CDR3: CASSLAGDQTQYF; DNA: TGTGCCAGCAGTTTAGCGGGGGATCAGACCCAGTACTTC
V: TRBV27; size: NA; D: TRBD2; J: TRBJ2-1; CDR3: CASSSGRSSYNEQFF; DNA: TGTGCCAGCAGTTCCGGGAGGAGCTCCTACAATGAGCAGTTCTTC
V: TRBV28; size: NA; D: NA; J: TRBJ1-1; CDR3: CASSIQGRTEAFF; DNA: TGTGCCAGCAGTATACAGGGTCGGACTGAAGCTTTCTTT
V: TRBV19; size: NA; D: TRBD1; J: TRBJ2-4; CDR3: CASSPRTGAGEKVNIQYF; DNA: TGTGCCAGTAGTCCCAGGACAGGGGCCGGGGAAAAGGTAAACATTCAGTACTTC
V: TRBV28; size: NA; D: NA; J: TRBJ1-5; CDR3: CASSSRQPQHF; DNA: TGTGCCAGCAGTTCCAGACAGCCCCAGCATTTT
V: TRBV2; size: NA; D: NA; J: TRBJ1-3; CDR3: CASSPRDIKSGNTIYF; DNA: TGTGCCAGCAGCCCTCGGGACATCAAATCTGGAAACACCATATATTTT
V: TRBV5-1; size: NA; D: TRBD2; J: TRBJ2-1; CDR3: CASSHPTRSELAGEQFF; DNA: TGCGCCAGCAGCCACCCCACACGGAGCGAACTAGCGGGTGAGCAGTTCTTC
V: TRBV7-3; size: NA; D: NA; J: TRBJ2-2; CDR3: CASSSLPNTGELFF; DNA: TGTGCCAGCAGCTCCCTCCCGAACACCGGGGAGCTGTTTTTT
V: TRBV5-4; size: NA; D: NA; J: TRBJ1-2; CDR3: CASSWDNNYGYTF; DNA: TGTGCCAGCAGTTGGGACAATAACTATGGCTACACCTTC
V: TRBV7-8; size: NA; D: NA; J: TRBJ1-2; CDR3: CASSRGALNYGYTF; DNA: TGTGCCAGCAGCCGTGGGGCCCTAAACTATGGCTACACCTTC
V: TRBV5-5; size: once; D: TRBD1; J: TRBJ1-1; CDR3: CASSLLAGGENTEAFF; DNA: TGTGCCAGCAGCTTGTTGGCAGGGGGCGAGAACACTGAAGCTTTCTTT